This T cell receptor (beta chain) is from a study of cytomegalovirus exposure and HLA in healthy donors. Notes on this clone: Antigen unknown.

Here immunoSEQ multiplex PCR was the method, and the copy in TCRdb shows in-frame clones only, minus some. Of about 140,000 clones listed, roughly 81% are singletons. Trimming stripped 2 bases from V and 2 bases from J, with 12 bases between. This CDR3 is built from 15 residues. Germline CDR1 reads SNHLY; CDR2 reads FYNNEI. Findings of the study overall: Subsequent analysis of the 110 or so validation repertoires found a tendency for first-cohort TCR clusters to co-occur.

The validation cohort, a group of over a hundred subjects, included the donors and was separate from the roughly 670-subject first cohort. The chain combines TRBV2 with TRBJ1-1; D gene uncertain. The origin of this receptor is a woman aged 25 to 39 in good health and CMV-seronegative. The sequencing input was PBMCs. The CDR3 spells CASSEIKEGNTEAFF. For the CDR3, the DNA is TGTGCCAGCAGTGAAATTAAAGAGGGCAACACTGAAGCTTTCTTT.